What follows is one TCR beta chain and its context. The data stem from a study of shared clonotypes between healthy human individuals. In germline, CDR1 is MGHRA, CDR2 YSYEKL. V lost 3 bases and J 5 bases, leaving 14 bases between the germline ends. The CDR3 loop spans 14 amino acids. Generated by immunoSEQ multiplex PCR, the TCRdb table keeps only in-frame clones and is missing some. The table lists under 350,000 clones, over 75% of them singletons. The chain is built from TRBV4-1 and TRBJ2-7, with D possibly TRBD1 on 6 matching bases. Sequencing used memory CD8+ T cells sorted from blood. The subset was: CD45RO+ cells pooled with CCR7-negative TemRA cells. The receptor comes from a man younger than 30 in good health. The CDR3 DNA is TGCGCCAGCAGCCAGGTTCTCCCAGGGGACGAGCAGTACTTC. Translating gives CASSQVLPGDEQYF.